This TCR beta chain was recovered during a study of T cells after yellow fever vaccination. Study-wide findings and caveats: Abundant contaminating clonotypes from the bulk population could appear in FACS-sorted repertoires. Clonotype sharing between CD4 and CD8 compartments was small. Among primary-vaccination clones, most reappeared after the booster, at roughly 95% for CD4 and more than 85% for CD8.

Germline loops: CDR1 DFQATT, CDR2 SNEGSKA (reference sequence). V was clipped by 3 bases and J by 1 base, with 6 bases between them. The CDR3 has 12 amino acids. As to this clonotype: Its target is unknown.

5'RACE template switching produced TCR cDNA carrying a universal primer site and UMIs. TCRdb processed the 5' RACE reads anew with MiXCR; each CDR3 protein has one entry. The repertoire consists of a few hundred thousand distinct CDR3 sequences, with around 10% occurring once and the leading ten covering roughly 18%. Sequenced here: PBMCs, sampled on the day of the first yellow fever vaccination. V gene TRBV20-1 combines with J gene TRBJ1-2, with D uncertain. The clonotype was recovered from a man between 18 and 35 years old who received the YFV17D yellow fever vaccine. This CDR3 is CSASAVNYGYTF. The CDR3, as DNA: TGCAGTGCTAGTGCGGTTAACTATGGCTACACCTTC.